This TCR beta chain came from a study of cytomegalovirus exposure and HLA in healthy donors. Here immunoSEQ multiplex PCR was the method, and the copy in TCRdb shows in-frame clones only, minus some. This sample has some 140,000 clones, with roughly 84% found just once. Trimming shortened V by 8 bases and J by 0 bases, and 16 bases separated the two germline ends. Germline lookup yields CDR1 MDHEN and CDR2 SYDVKM. CDR3 length: 15 residues. This TCR came from a human donor in good health. Specimen: PBMCs. J is TRBJ1-1 and V is TRBV28; weak D call: TRBD1 (5 bases). The CDR3 nucleotides read TGTGCCAGCTGCTTTGGGGACTCGATGAACACTGAAGCTTTCTTT. It yields the protein CASCFGDSMNTEAFF.